A single sample is the source of the 6 T cell receptor beta chains below, sequenced in a study of blood T cells in healthy people across ages. A J-beta primer mix and a sample-barcoded 5' primer were used in a second PCR of roughly 7 to 12 cycles. TCRdb re-derived calls from the 5' RACE reads in MiXCR, one entry per CDR3 protein. Here the sample spans about 780,000 distinct CDR3 sequences, around 45% being singletons. The specimen was blood. These receptors all come from a man aged 80 or over in good health.

The chain carries TRBV20-1 and TRBJ1-1, with D possibly TRBD1 on 6 matching bases. The germline V gene encodes CDR1 DFQATT and CDR2 SNEGSKA (reference sequence). CDR3 length: 14 residues. Trimming removed 6 bases from V and 6 bases from J, with 20 bases in between. CDR3 loop: CSAPKTGGRAEAFF. The CDR3 DNA sequence: TGCAGTGCCCCCAAAACGGGGGGCCGGGCTGAAGCTTTCTTT.

This chain uses TRBV6-2 or TRBV6-3 with TRBJ2-4, with 11 bases identical to TRBD1. The CDR3 runs to 18 residues. The V gene's germline CDR1 is MNHEY and CDR2 SVGEGT. The ends lost 6 bases at V and 4 bases at J; junction bases unmatched: 14. The CDR3 reads CASRALVWTGGAKNIQYF. CDR3 in DNA: TGTGCCAGCAGAGCACTAGTGTGGACAGGGGGCGCGAAAAACATTCAGTACTTC.

This chain connects TRBV25-1 to TRBJ2-1; 10 positions match TRBD2. The trim removed 7 bases at V and 1 base at J, leaving 13 bases unmatched. The germline V gene has CDR1 MGHDK and CDR2 SYGVNS. The length of the CDR3 is 18 residues. CDR3 bases: TGTGCCAGCATGGGGACTAGCGACGAGGTGTGGTCCTACAATGAGCAGTTCTTC. This encodes CASMGTSDEVWSYNEQFF. The complete variable domain, with remaining parts taken from reference TRBV25-1 and TRBJ2-1, reads EADIYQTPRYLVIGTGKKITLECSQTMGHDKMYWYQQDPGMELHLIHYSYGVNSTEKGDLSSESTVSRIRTEHFPLTLESARPSHTSQYLCASMGTSDEVWSYNEQFFGPGTRLTVL.

The chain has TRBV2 and TRBJ2-7, with D possibly TRBD1 on 5 matching bases. The J call is uncertain, as TRBJ2-5 better fits the DNA end. There are 11 residues in the CDR3. Germline values: CDR1 SNHLY, CDR2 FYNNEI. CDR3 amino acids: CASDSSGTQYF. The CDR3 bases are TGTGCCAGCGACAGTTCAGGGACCCAGTACTTC.

In this sample, this clonotype turned up many times. A read error may produce the germline difference seen at one junction end. V gene TRBV7-9 combines with J gene TRBJ2-3; D may be TRBD2 (6 bases). This CDR3 is built from 12 residues. Germline V lookup: CDR1 SEHNR, CDR2 FQNEAQ (reference sequence). The CDR3 region has the DNA TGTGCCAGCAGCCTAGCGACAGATACGCAGTATTTT. Protein sequence: CASSLATDTQYF.

This clonotype turned up a few times. The J gene is TRBJ2-2, the V gene TRBV5-1; 7 bases agree with TRBD2. The CDR3 has 17 amino acids. V dropped 3 bases and J dropped 1; count of bases not matched to a gene: 9. From germline, CDR1 is SGHRS and CDR2 YFSETQ. CDR3 in DNA: TGCGCCAGCAGCTCAAGGCGACTAGCAGGGAACACCGGGGAGCTGTTTTTT. The encoded protein is CASSSRRLAGNTGELFF. Full variable domain (rest looked up from reference TRBV5-1 and TRBJ2-2): KAGVTQTPRYLIKTRGQQVTLSCSPISGHRSVSWYQQTPGQGLQFLFEYFSETQRNKGNFPGRFSGRQFSNSRSEMNVSTLELGDSALYLCASSSRRLAGNTGELFFGEGSRLTVL.